This TCR beta chain was recovered during a study of CD8 T cells in ankylosing spondylitis. The CDR3 extends over 15 amino acids. V gave up 0 bases and J gave up 2 bases, with 8 bases separating them. CDR1 and CDR2 (germline): SGHAT, FQNNGV. General study results and limits: Relatively rare in peripheral blood, disease-linked clones were also CD8+. It appeared that ankylosing spondylitis blood was characterized by a TCR beta motif of 8 or 9 highly homologous variants.

With regard to this clonotype: Its antigen is as yet unknown.

Researchers built TCR beta libraries using quantitative 5'-RACE with molecular barcodes. Each CDR3 protein gets one entry after TCRdb re-called the 5' RACE reads with MiXCR. The table includes roughly 470,000 distinct CDR3 sequences, roughly a quarter detected once. The TCR was taken from a male donor with ankylosing spondylitis. V and J are TRBV11-2 and TRBJ2-1, with D possibly TRBD2 on 5 matching bases. The sequenced sample was blood, either unsorted or a sorted T cell fraction (not recorded which). The CDR3 region is CASSLDWRAYNEQFF. CDR3 bases: TGTGCCAGCAGCTTAGATTGGCGGGCCTACAATGAGCAGTTCTTC. Based on the CDR3 plus reference TRBV11-2 and TRBJ2-1, the full variable domain is EAGVAQSPRYKIIEKRQSVAFWCNPISGHATLYWYQQILGQGPKLLIQFQNNGVVDDSQLPKDRFSAERLKGVDSTLKIQPAKLEDSAVYLCASSLDWRAYNEQFFGPGTRLTVL.